This entry lists 10 T cell receptor beta chains sequenced from one sample in a study of cytomegalovirus exposure and HLA in healthy donors. The study ran its PCR with 60 Vbeta and 13 Jbeta primers. Sequencing used immunoSEQ multiplex PCR; TCRdb keeps in-frame clones, though not all of them. The table lists 130,000 or so clones, roughly 82% of them singletons, with around 5.8% in the top ten. Sequenced sample: PBMCs. Receptors were obtained from a man younger than 35 in good health and CMV-seropositive.

The DNA for the CDR3 is TGTGCCAGCAGTTACTCCCTAAATCAGCCCCAGCATTTT. This encodes CASSYSLNQPQHF. J is TRBJ1-5 and V is TRBV6-5; no clear D. Trimming took 0 bases from V and 4 from J, leaving 4 bases between them. CDR1 and CDR2 (germline): MNHEY, SVGAGI. CDR3 size: 13 residues.

The chain uses TRBV13 and TRBJ2-7, with 9 positions matching TRBD1. The J segment lost 2 bases and the V segment lost 6 bases, leaving 5 bases of the junction unmatched. The CDR3 length is 14 residues. CDR1 and CDR2 (germline): PRHDT, FYEKMQ (reference sequence). The CDR3 bases are TGTGCCAGCAGTCCGGGACAGGGACCCTACGAGCAGTACTTC. Residues: CASSPGQGPYEQYF. Together with reference TRBV13 and TRBJ2-7, the CDR3 gives the full variable domain: AAGVIQSPRHLIKEKRETATLKCYPIPRHDTVYWYQQGPGQDPQFLISFYEKMQSDKGSIPDRFSAQQFSDYHSELNMSSLELGDSALYFCASSPGQGPYEQYFGPGTRLTVT.

This clone was seen a few times. The V call is TRBV6-5, the J call TRBJ1-2, with D possibly TRBD1 on 6 matching bases. Germline loops: CDR1 MNHEY, CDR2 SVGAGI. The CDR3 extends over 14 amino acids. Trimming removed 2 bases from V and 2 bases from J, with 9 bases in between. This CDR3 is CASSYKDRNYGYTF. CDR3 nucleotide sequence: TGTGCCAGCAGTTACAAGGACAGAAACTATGGCTACACCTTC.

This clone appeared a few times. The genes are TRBV5-1 and TRBJ1-1; 7 nucleotides agree with TRBD1. CDR3 length equals 15 residues. From germline, CDR1 is SGHRS and CDR2 YFSETQ. The V and J ends lost 4 bases and 1 base, in that order; junction bases with no gene match: 7. The CDR3 sequence is CASSRQTGKNTEAFF. CDR3 in DNA: TGCGCCAGCAGCCGCCAGACAGGGAAGAACACTGAAGCTTTCTTT.

The V and J genes are TRBV15 and TRBJ2-7; D perhaps matches TRBD1 (6 bases). This CDR3 spans 14 amino acids. Trimming removed 0 bases from V and 2 bases from J, with 8 bases in between. Per the germline V gene, CDR1 is LNHNV and CDR2 is YYDKDF (reference sequence). The DNA for the CDR3 is TGTGCCACCAGCAGAGATCACAGGGCCTACGAGCAGTACTTC. This encodes CATSRDHRAYEQYF.

This clone was detected only once. This chain's CDR3 is CASSLNSGFWDEQFF. Here the CDR3 DNA reads TGTGCCAGCAGCTTAAATTCAGGGTTTTGGGATGAGCAGTTCTTC. V gene TRBV7-6 combines with J gene TRBJ2-1, with D maybe TRBD1 (5 bases). CDR3 length: 15 amino acids. Looked up from germline, CDR1 is SGHVS and CDR2 is FNYEAQ. V was shortened by 2 bases and J by 8 bases, with 16 bases between the two germline ends.

The CDR3 DNA reads TGTGCCAGCAGCCGAACCGACAGCAACTATGGCTACACCTTC. Translated, it gives CASSRTDSNYGYTF. V is TRBV14 and J is TRBJ1-2, with a weak D call TRBD1 (5 bases). V lost 4 bases, J lost 2 bases, and 11 bases lay in between. The CDR3 runs to 14 residues. The germline V gene encodes CDR1 SGHDN and CDR2 FVKESK.

This sequence joins TRBV5-1 and TRBJ1-1; TRBD1 matches at 7 bases. Germline CDR1 SGHRS, CDR2 YFSETQ. J was trimmed by 1 base and V by 0 bases; bases with no gene match: 3. There are 15 residues in the CDR3. The CDR3 coding sequence is TGCGCCAGCAGCTTGGTGACAGGGACGAACACTGAAGCTTTCTTT. It encodes CASSLVTGTNTEAFF.

This chain joins TRBV4-1 and TRBJ1-1; the D is unclear. Germline V gene sequence: CDR1 MGHRA, CDR2 YSYEKL. The CDR3 is 14 residues long. V lost 2 bases to trimming and J lost 1 base, with 8 bases between them. CDR3 coding DNA: TGCGCCAGCAGCCAACGATCGGGGAACACTGAAGCTTTCTTT. It encodes CASSQRSGNTEAFF.

The J gene is TRBJ2-7, the V gene TRBV7-6, with no clear D. From germline, CDR1 is SGHVS and CDR2 FNYEAQ. The CDR3 covers 13 residues. V dropped 0 bases and J dropped 1 base, with 4 bases sitting between them. This chain's CDR3 is CASSLAFSYEQYF. CDR3 coding DNA: TGTGCCAGCAGCTTAGCCTTTTCCTACGAGCAGTACTTC.